This TCR beta chain was retrieved from a study of blood T cell repertoires in COVID-19. The CDR3 runs 15 residues. V was clipped by 2 bases and J by 6 bases, with 15 bases between them. Germline V gives CDR1 SGHTA, CDR2 FQGTGA. The method was immunoSEQ multiplex PCR; TCRdb's version includes in-frame clones alone and lacks a portion of them. The sample consists of hundreds of thousands of clones, around 90% of them appearing once. The receptor comes from a man aged 55 to 69 who had recovered from COVID-19. The genes are TRBV7-3 and TRBJ2-3; D is perhaps TRBD1 (6 bases). Sequenced sample: PBMCs or T cells enriched from blood (not recorded which). CDR3 loop: CASSLGGPPIDTQYF. For the CDR3, the DNA is TGTGCCAGCAGCTTAGGGGGCCCCCCCATCGATACGCAGTATTTT. The variable domain in full, with the rest retrieved from reference TRBV7-3 and TRBJ2-3, is GAGVSQTPSNKVTEKGKYVELRCDPISGHTALYWYRQSLGQGPEFLIYFQGTGAADDSGLPNDRFFAVRPEGSVSTLKIQRTERGDSAVYLCASSLGGPPIDTQYFGPGTRLTVL.